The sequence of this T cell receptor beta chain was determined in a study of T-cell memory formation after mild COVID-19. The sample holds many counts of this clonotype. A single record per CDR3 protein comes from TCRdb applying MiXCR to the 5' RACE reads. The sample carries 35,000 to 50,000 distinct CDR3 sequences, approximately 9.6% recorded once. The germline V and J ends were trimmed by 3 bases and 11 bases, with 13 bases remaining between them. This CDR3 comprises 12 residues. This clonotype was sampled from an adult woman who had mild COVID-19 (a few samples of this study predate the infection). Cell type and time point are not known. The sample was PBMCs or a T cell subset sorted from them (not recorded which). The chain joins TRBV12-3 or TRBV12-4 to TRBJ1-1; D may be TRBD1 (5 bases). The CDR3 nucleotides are TGTGCCAGCAGTTTGGTAAGAGGGGCCGCTTTCTTT. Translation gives CASSLVRGAAFF.